This entry concerns a single T cell receptor (beta chain). The junction does not match germline at one end; this may be a read error. The data belong to a study of blood T cell repertoires in COVID-19. As handled by the study authors: How many nucleated cells were present was estimated from reference gene primer amplification. Here immunoSEQ multiplex PCR was the method, and the copy in TCRdb shows in-frame clones only, minus some. V and J calls and clone size are copied from that table; D and trimming were computed from the DNA. The sample has under 350,000 clones, about 89% seen once. Symptom resolution, clearance, or two negative PCRs marked donors in Cohort 3 as recovered. The receptor was isolated from a woman under 30 who had recovered from COVID-19. The sequenced sample consisted of PBMCs or T cells enriched from blood (not recorded which).

The CDR3 nucleotides read TGTGCCAGCAGTGAATGGGGGGGTACCGCGAACTCTGAAGCTTTCTTT. Its translation is CASSEWGGTANSEAFF. The chain recombines TRBV25-1 with TRBJ1-1, with TRBD1 as a possible D gene (5 bases). CDR1 MGHDK and CDR2 SYGVNS come from the germline V gene. CDR3 length equals 16 residues.